Sequencing of this T cell receptor (beta chain) was carried out in a study of cytomegalovirus exposure and HLA in healthy donors. Across the study: Findings of an earlier analysis included 110 million or so unique TCR beta sequences from roughly 180 million T cells.

From germline, CDR1 is SGHTA and CDR2 FQGNSA. Trimming cost V 4 bases and J 10 bases, with 11 bases left between them. The CDR3 is 12 amino acids. Donors counted as nominally healthy when sampled, yet unrecorded immune exposures were likely. Use of 60 Vbeta and 13 Jbeta primers characterized the PCR. TCRdb's table, derived via immunoSEQ multiplex PCR, lists solely in-frame clones and lacks some. The sample records about 140,000 clones, more than 70% being singletons. The specimen was PBMCs. This TCR came from a male donor in good health and CMV-seronegative. V usage is TRBV7-2 and J usage is TRBJ2-1, with D maybe TRBD1 (6 bases). CDR3 bases: TGTGCCAGCAGCTCCAGGGGCCCGGAGCAGTTCTTC. Translation gives CASSSRGPEQFF.